A single sample is the source of the 28 T cell receptor beta chains below, sequenced in a study of blood T cell repertoires in COVID-19. Using immunoSEQ multiplex PCR, the repertoire was profiled, and TCRdb retains in-frame clones only, with some absent. Of about 250,000 clones in the sample, 65% to 90% are singletons; the top ten hold 15% to 17%. The source material was PBMCs or T cells enriched from blood (not recorded which). These receptors all come from a man younger than 35 who had recovered from COVID-19.

The CDR3 DNA follows: TGTGCCAGCAGCTTATTTCCTAGCGGGCAAAAAGAGACCCAGTACTTC. Its protein is CASSLFPSGQKETQYF. The chain is built from TRBV7-3 and TRBJ2-5, with 8 bases lining up with TRBD2. Unmatched junction bases numbered 8, after V lost 2 bases and J lost 3 bases. Per germline, CDR1 SGHTA and CDR2 FQGTGA. This CDR3 has 16 amino acids.

DNA of the CDR3: TGTGCCAGCAGCTTCGGGACAGGGTCCTACGAGCAGTACTTC. This gives the protein CASSFGTGSYEQYF. The chain employs TRBV13 and TRBJ2-7, with 9 bases identical to TRBD1. Germline CDR1 reads PRHDT; CDR2 reads FYEKMQ (reference sequence). V lost 3 bases to trimming and J lost 1 base; unmatched junction nucleotides: 1. This CDR3 region has 14 residues. Supplemented by reference TRBV13 and TRBJ2-7, the full variable domain reads AAGVIQSPRHLIKEKRETATLKCYPIPRHDTVYWYQQGPGQDPQFLISFYEKMQSDKGSIPDRFSAQQFSDYHSELNMSSLELGDSALYFCASSFGTGSYEQYFGPGTRLTVT.

The rearrangement links TRBV19 to TRBJ1-2; D possibly corresponds to TRBD1 (6 bases). The germline V gene has CDR1 LNHDA and CDR2 SQIVND (reference sequence). This CDR3 spans 13 amino acids. V lost 7 bases to trimming and J lost 3 bases, with 12 bases between them. CDR3 coding DNA: TGTGCCAGTAAAGGGGGTCTAGACTATGGCTACACCTTC. Translation gives CASKGGLDYGYTF.

This chain joins TRBV4-1 and TRBJ1-2; D may be TRBD1 (5 bases). The CDR3 is 16 amino acids. V lost 0 bases and J lost 5, with 16 bases in between. Germline V gives CDR1 MGHRA, CDR2 YSYEKL. This CDR3 reads CASSQDAGIVSYGYTF. The CDR3 coding sequence is TGCGCCAGCAGCCAAGATGCAGGGATTGTCTCGTATGGCTACACCTTC.

This clone appeared many times. This chain joins TRBV4-1 and TRBJ2-3; D uncertain. Germline V CDR1 and CDR2: MGHRA, YSYEKL. With 4 bases removed from V and 1 base from J, the gap between germline ends came to 6 bases. The CDR3 covers 13 residues. This CDR3 reads CASSLLRTDTQYF. For the CDR3, the DNA is TGCGCCAGCAGCCTCCTACGCACAGATACGCAGTATTTT.

The chain is built from TRBV7-2 and TRBJ2-5, with 7 bases fitting TRBD1. The CDR3 consists of 16 residues. The germline V gene has CDR1 SGHTA and CDR2 FQGNSA. V lost 1 base, J lost 4 bases, and 9 bases stayed unmatched. The CDR3 spells CASSLGVGAGGETQYF. DNA for the CDR3: TGTGCCAGCAGCTTAGGGGTTGGAGCAGGGGGAGAGACCCAGTACTTC.

This chain links TRBV6-5 with TRBJ1-5; D gene unclear. Germline V lookup: CDR1 MNHEY, CDR2 SVGAGI. Between the trimmed V and J ends, which lost 6 bases and 6 bases, there was a span of 9 bases. The length of the CDR3 is 12 residues. The CDR3 sequence: CASRVGSQPQHF. DNA for the CDR3: TGTGCCAGCAGGGTCGGGTCTCAGCCCCAGCATTTT.

This sequence joins TRBV4-1 and TRBJ2-7, with 8 nucleotides matching TRBD1. Trimming took 6 bases from V and 3 from J; bases not matched to a gene: 10. Germline CDR1 MGHRA, CDR2 YSYEKL. The CDR3 contains 15 residues. CDR3 DNA sequence: TGCGCCAGCAGTAACCCCGGACAGGGTAGCTACGAGCAGTACTTC. It codes for CASSNPGQGSYEQYF.

The chain links TRBV3-1 (or the pseudogene TRBV3-2) to TRBJ2-7; a possible D gene is TRBD2 (5 bases). The CDR3 totals 14 residues. Germline values: CDR1 LGHDT, CDR2 YNNKEL (reference sequence). V shed 4 bases and J shed 3 bases, with 13 bases lying between them. This CDR3 is CASSPPLGSYEQYF. The CDR3 DNA reads TGTGCCAGCAGCCCCCCCCTTGGGAGCTACGAGCAGTACTTC.

V is TRBV5-8 and J is TRBJ1-1; TRBD1 is a possible D gene (5 bases). The CDR3 covers 15 residues. Trimming removed 2 bases from V and 0 bases from J, with 11 bases in between. In germline, CDR1 is SGHTS, CDR2 YDEGEE. The CDR3 protein is CASSFRGIVNTEAFF. The CDR3, as DNA: TGTGCCAGCAGCTTTCGGGGGATCGTGAACACTGAAGCTTTCTTT.

The chain combines TRBV5-4 with TRBJ1-2; 8 nucleotides agree with TRBD1. V trimming: 0 bases; J trimming: 2 bases; junction bases outside the gene matches: 9. CDR1 and CDR2 from the germline V gene are SGHNT and YYREEE (reference sequence). This CDR3 region has 17 residues. The CDR3 coding sequence is TGTGCCAGCAGCTTGGTGGGTTCGGGACAGGAGAACTATGGCTACACCTTC. Its protein product is CASSLVGSGQENYGYTF. Full variable domain (outside the CDR3, taken from reference TRBV5-4 and TRBJ1-2): ETGVTQSPTHLIKTRGQQVTLRCSSQSGHNTVSWYQQALGQGPQFIFQYYREEENGRGNFPPRFSGLQFPNYSSELNVNALELDDSALYLCASSLVGSGQENYGYTFGSGTRLTVV.

The CDR3 nucleotides read TGCAGTGCTAGTCCCCGGGAGGGCTCCTACAATGAGCAGTTCTTC. It is translated as CSASPREGSYNEQFF. The rearrangement joins TRBV20-1 to TRBJ2-1, with 8 bases fitting TRBD2. The CDR3 totals 15 residues. Germline-derived CDR1 and CDR2 are DFQATT and SNEGSKA (reference sequence). Trimming took 3 bases from V and 0 from J; bases not matched to a gene: 4.

This clone was seen just once. The rearrangement uses TRBV7-9 and TRBJ2-2; D is unclear. The CDR3 runs to 14 residues. Germline CDR1 SEHNR, CDR2 FQNEAQ (reference sequence). Trimming left V 1 base short and J 2 bases short, with 5 bases between. CDR3 bases: TGTGCCAGCAGCTTAGTAGCAAACACCGGGGAGCTGTTTTTT. Translated: CASSLVANTGELFF.

The genes are TRBV18 and TRBJ1-1; D is possibly TRBD1 (6 bases). The germline gives CDR1 KGHSH, CDR2 LQKENI. V lost 5 bases and J 1 base, leaving 11 bases between the germline ends. The CDR3 totals 14 residues. CDR3 residues: CASSSGQSNTEAFF. The CDR3 DNA reads as TGTGCCAGCTCATCGGGACAATCGAACACTGAAGCTTTCTTT.

CDR3 in amino acids: CASSRASGYNEQFF. The DNA for the CDR3 is TGCGCCAGCAGCCGAGCTAGCGGCTACAATGAGCAGTTCTTC. The chain is built from TRBV4-1 and TRBJ2-1; TRBD2 aligns across 7 bases. The germline V gene encodes CDR1 MGHRA and CDR2 YSYEKL. J gave up 3 bases and V 4 bases, and 3 bases lay outside the gene matches. This CDR3 comprises 14 residues.

The J gene is TRBJ1-6, the V gene TRBV6-5, with 8 positions matching TRBD1. Trimming removed 6 bases from V and 10 bases from J; junction bases left unmatched: 8. The CDR3 loop spans 14 amino acids. CDR1 and CDR2 from the germline V gene are MNHEY and SVGAGI. The CDR3 DNA reads TGTGCCAGCAGGCCCGACAGGGGAGGGTCACCCCTCCACTTT. Its protein product is CASRPDRGGSPLHF.

The genes are TRBV11-2 and TRBJ1-1; D call uncertain. The CDR3 sequence is 14 residues long. Trimming took 5 bases from V and 6 from J, leaving 16 bases between them. Germline CDR1 SGHAT, CDR2 FQNNGV. The CDR3 DNA follows: TGTGCCAGCAGCCCGATTGGAGGGTATTCTGAAGCTTTCTTT. As protein: CASSPIGGYSEAFF.

This chain connects TRBV5-4 to TRBJ2-1; maybe TRBD2 (6 bases). Germline assignment: CDR1 SGHNT and CDR2 YYREEE (reference sequence). The CDR3 totals 17 residues. V was pared by 3 bases and J by 5 bases, with 21 bases between. In DNA form, the CDR3 reads TGTGCCAGCAGCTCAGGGCCTCAGGCGGGACCAAACAATGAGCAGTTCTTC. As protein: CASSSGPQAGPNNEQFF.

The chain has TRBV19 and TRBJ2-5; 7 bases map to TRBD1. Germline lookup yields CDR1 LNHDA and CDR2 SQIVND (reference sequence). V lost 0 bases, J lost 0 bases, and 7 bases stayed unmatched. This CDR3 region has 17 residues. The CDR3 is CASSIEGRGHYQETQYF. The CDR3 bases are TGTGCCAGTAGTATAGAAGGAAGGGGGCACTACCAAGAGACCCAGTACTTC.

On this clone itself: Other DNA sequences in this sample translate to the same CDR3. The rearrangement joins TRBV28 to TRBJ2-3; D not certain. V lost 6 bases to trimming and J lost 2 bases, with 9 bases between them. Germline V CDR1 and CDR2: MDHEN, SYDVKM. The CDR3 is 13 amino acids. The CDR3 spells CASRDSSTDTQYF. DNA of the CDR3: TGTGCCAGCAGGGATAGCTCCACAGATACGCAGTATTTT.

The rearrangement uses TRBV5-1 and TRBJ2-5, with 8 bases matching TRBD1. This CDR3 has 16 amino acids. Trimming removed 6 bases from V and 0 bases from J; junction bases left unmatched: 10. CDR1 and CDR2 (germline): SGHRS, YFSETQ. The CDR3 sequence: CASKVGQGNNQETQYF. The CDR3 DNA sequence: TGCGCCAGCAAGGTCGGACAGGGAAATAACCAAGAGACCCAGTACTTC.

This clone has a handful of counts. The chain carries TRBV19 and TRBJ1-5; 9 bases are a match to TRBD1. CDR1 is LNHDA and CDR2 is SQIVND in the germline V gene (reference sequence). V shed 5 bases and J 3 bases; nucleotides not matched to a gene: 5. The CDR3 is made up of 15 amino acids. CDR3 protein: CASSPTGGNNQPQHF. The DNA for the CDR3 is TGTGCCAGTAGTCCGACAGGGGGAAACAATCAGCCCCAGCATTTT.

The chain combines TRBV20-1 with TRBJ2-1, with 7 nucleotides matching TRBD2. The germline V gene encodes CDR1 DFQATT and CDR2 SNEGSKA (reference sequence). The ends lost 3 bases at V and 7 bases at J; junction bases unmatched: 15. The CDR3 covers 16 residues. CDR3 amino acids: CSASPYRGRAGNEQFF. DNA for the CDR3: TGCAGTGCTAGTCCCTATCGAGGGAGGGCCGGGAATGAGCAGTTCTTC.

The chain links TRBV27 to TRBJ1-2, with D maybe TRBD1 (6 bases). V lost 6 bases to trimming and J lost 4 bases, with 15 bases between them. The CDR3 length is 14 residues. Germline lookup yields CDR1 MNHEY and CDR2 SMNVEV (reference sequence). CDR3 residues: CASSFQGLGYGYTF. As DNA, the CDR3 is TGTGCCAGCAGCTTCCAGGGGCTTGGCTATGGCTACACCTTC.

V is TRBV7-2 and J is TRBJ1-1; 10 nucleotides match TRBD1. In germline, CDR1 is SGHTA, CDR2 FQGNSA. The CDR3 loop spans 15 amino acids. The J segment lost 4 bases and the V segment lost 6 bases, leaving 8 bases of the junction unmatched. CDR3 protein: CASRTGGTRGTEAFF. The DNA of the CDR3 is TGTGCCAGCAGGACAGGGGGCACGAGAGGCACTGAAGCTTTCTTT.

This chain connects TRBV3-1 (or the pseudogene TRBV3-2) to TRBJ1-6; 7 nucleotides match TRBD1. Trimming at V came to 4 bases and at J to 0 bases, leaving 9 bases not matched to a gene. Germline CDR1 reads LGHDT; CDR2 reads YNNKEL (reference sequence). This CDR3 has 18 amino acids. CDR3 nucleotide sequence: TGTGCCAGCAGCCGGAAGCCGGGACAGTACTCCTATAATTCACCCCTCCACTTT. It specifies CASSRKPGQYSYNSPLHF.

V and J are TRBV13 and TRBJ2-3, with 10 bases aligning to TRBD1. In germline, CDR1 is PRHDT, CDR2 FYEKMQ (reference sequence). The CDR3 runs to 16 residues. J gave up 1 base and V 4 bases, and 5 bases lay outside the gene matches. The CDR3: CASSWRDRGRTDTQYF. CDR3 DNA: TGTGCCAGCAGCTGGAGGGACAGGGGACGCACAGATACGCAGTATTTT.

The V gene is TRBV7-9, the J gene TRBJ2-1; the D gene is possibly TRBD2 (6 bases). The ends were cut back, 4 bases at V and 4 bases at J, with 20 bases in the middle. CDR1 SEHNR and CDR2 FQNEAQ come from the germline V gene (reference sequence). This CDR3 spans 17 amino acids. The CDR3 bases are TGTGCCAGCAGCTACGACTACGGGACTTCACCTTACAATGAGCAGTTCTTC. Protein: CASSYDYGTSPYNEQFF.